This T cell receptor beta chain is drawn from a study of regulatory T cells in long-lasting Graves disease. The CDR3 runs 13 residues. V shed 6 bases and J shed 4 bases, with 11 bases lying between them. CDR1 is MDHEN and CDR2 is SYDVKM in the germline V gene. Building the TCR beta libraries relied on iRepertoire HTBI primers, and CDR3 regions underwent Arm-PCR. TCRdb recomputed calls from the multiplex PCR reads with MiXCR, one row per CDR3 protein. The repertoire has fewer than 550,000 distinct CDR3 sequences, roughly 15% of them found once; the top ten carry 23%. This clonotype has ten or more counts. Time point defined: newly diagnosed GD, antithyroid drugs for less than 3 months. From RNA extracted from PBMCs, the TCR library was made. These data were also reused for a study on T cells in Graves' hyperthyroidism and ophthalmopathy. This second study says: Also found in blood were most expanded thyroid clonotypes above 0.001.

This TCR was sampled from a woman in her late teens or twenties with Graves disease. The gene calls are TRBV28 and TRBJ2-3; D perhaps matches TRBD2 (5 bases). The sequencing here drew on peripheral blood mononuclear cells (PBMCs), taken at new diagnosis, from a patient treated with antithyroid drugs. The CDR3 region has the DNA TGTGCCAGCAGAAGGACTTTCCCAGATACGCAGTATTTT. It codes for CASRRTFPDTQYF.